A selection of T cell receptor beta chains follows, all from one sample in a study of T cell responses to AZD1222 COVID-19 vaccine. Produced via immunoSEQ multiplex PCR; TCRdb's table is partial and in-frame only. The sample holds fewer than 150,000 clones; over 75% are singletons and the top ten take approximately 5.9%. Sample: peripheral blood, taken on day 0 of AZD1222 vaccination. The receptors were gathered from an adult in good health. Both conserved end residues are part of each CDR3. A D gene is named only where the DNA matches it firmly. Size values are once, few and many counts, or a class for expanded clones, and some rows have none.

j_call	clone_size	v_call	d_call	cdr3_nt	cdr3_aa
TRBJ1-2	-	TRBV6-5	TRBD1	TGTGCCAGCAGGGCGACAGGGCCCGTCTATGGCTACACCTTC	CASRATGPVYGYTF
TRBJ2-1	-	TRBV5-1	TRBD2	TGCGCCAGCAGCCTTGGCGGGGGGGCTGTCGTATATGAGCAGTTCTTC	CASSLGGGAVVYEQFF
TRBJ2-5	-	TRBV15	-	TGTGCCACCAGCAGGGGCAGTTACCAAGAGACCCAGTACTTC	CATSRGSYQETQYF
TRBJ2-7	-	TRBV10-3	-	TGTGCCATCAGTGGGGGGGCGAGCAGCTACGAGCAGTACTTC	CAISGGASSYEQYF
TRBJ2-7	-	TRBV5-1	-	TGCGCCAGCAGCTTGCGAAGAGGCGGGTCCGACTACGAGCAGTACTTC	CASSLRRGGSDYEQYF
TRBJ1-2	-	TRBV6-5	-	TGTGCCACAGGACAGAACCCTAACTATGGCTACACCTTC	CATGQNPNYGYTF
TRBJ2-2	once	TRBV6-5	-	TGTGCCAGCAGTTACTCGATGGCGGCGGGGAGGGGGGAGCTGTTTTTT	CASSYSMAAGRGELFF
TRBJ2-7	-	TRBV2	-	TGTGCCAGTACTAGAGTGACAGGTTTCGGCGAGCAGTACTTC	CASTRVTGFGEQYF
TRBJ1-2	medium-sized	TRBV9	-	TGTGCCAGCAGCGCTGAAGGGTATGGAGATGGCTACACCTTC	CASSAEGYGDGYTF
TRBJ1-2	-	TRBV20-1	-	TGCAGTGCGCCGAGAGGCTATGGCTACACCTTC	CSAPRGYGYTF
TRBJ1-3	-	TRBV5-1	-	TGCGCCAGCAGCTCCGGGGGGACTGGAAACACCATATATTTT	CASSSGGTGNTIYF
TRBJ1-6	-	TRBV5-5	-	TGTGCCAGCAGCTTGTGGGTAGGGGATTCACCCCTCCACTTT	CASSLWVGDSPLHF
TRBJ2-5	once	TRBV18	-	TGTGCCAGCTCAACTCAAGAGACCCAGTACTTC	CASSTQETQYF
TRBJ1-6	-	TRBV27	-	TGTGCCAGCAGTAGGACACCAGACAATAATTCACCCCTCCACTTT	CASSRTPDNNSPLHF
TRBJ1-3	once	TRBV10-3	-	TGTGCCATCAGCGCCGGGCCAGCTGGAAACACCATATATTTT	CAISAGPAGNTIYF
TRBJ1-4	-	TRBV4-1	-	TGCGCCAGCAGCCAAGAGGGTGAAGGGGCTCAGGGTGAAAAACTGTTTTTT	CASSQEGEGAQGEKLFF
TRBJ2-1	once	TRBV5-8	-	TGTGCCAGCAGCTTAACATCAGGGTCCGTTGAGCAGTTCTTC	CASSLTSGSVEQFF
TRBJ1-1	-	TRBV3-1/TRBV3-2	-	TGTGCCAGCAGCTCTATCCCCGGGGCCGGCACTGAAGCTTTCTTT	CASSSIPGAGTEAFF
TRBJ1-2	-	TRBV4-3	-	TGCGCCAGCAGCCAGGATACTAACTATGGCTACACCTTC	CASSQDTNYGYTF
TRBJ2-5	-	TRBV27	TRBD2	TGTGCCAGCAGTTTAATGGGTAGCGGGGGAAATTTCGGGATGCAAGAGACCCAGTACTTC	CASSLMGSGGNFGMQETQYF
TRBJ1-3	many	TRBV28	TRBD1	TGTGCCAGCAGTTTAAGCGGGACAGGGGAATACACCATATATTTT	CASSLSGTGEYTIYF
TRBJ1-1	-	TRBV28	-	TGTGCCAGCAGGGAGAACCCAGGACGGGGGACTGAAGCTTTCTTT	CASRENPGRGTEAFF
TRBJ1-3	few	TRBV19	TRBD1	TGTGCCAGTAACAGCGAGGGGGCCAGAAACACCATATATTTT	CASNSEGARNTIYF
TRBJ1-6	-	TRBV19	TRBD1	TGTGCCAGTAGTTCCAGGACAGGGTATAATTCACCCCTCCACTTT	CASSSRTGYNSPLHF
TRBJ1-1	-	TRBV7-2	-	TGTGCCAGCAGCTTAAGAGCCGCCAACAGGGATAAGAACACTGAAGCTTTCTTT	CASSLRAANRDKNTEAFF
TRBJ1-2	-	TRBV30	TRBD1	TGTGCCTGGGGGGGACAGCACAAAGGAAGTGGCTACACCTTC	CAWGGQHKGSGYTF
TRBJ1-1	-	TRBV2	TRBD1	TGTGCCACCGGGACAGGGGCGATGTTTACTATGAACACTGAAGCTTTCTTT	CATGTGAMFTMNTEAFF
TRBJ1-6	-	TRBV6-4	-	TGTGCCAGCAGTGGGGGAAATAATTCACCCCTCCACTTT	CASSGGNNSPLHF
TRBJ2-6	-	TRBV7-9	-	TGTGCCGTCCAGGGACAAAACTCTGGGGCCAACGTCCTGACTTTC	CAVQGQNSGANVLTF
TRBJ2-5	-	TRBV7-2	TRBD2	TGTGCCAGCAGGAAAGGACTAGCGGGGAAGGAGACCCAGTACTTC	CASRKGLAGKETQYF
TRBJ1-3	-	TRBV28	-	TGTGCCAGCATCTCATATCCAGGAAACACCATATATTTT	CASISYPGNTIYF
TRBJ2-7	-	TRBV5-6	-	TGTGCCAGCAGCCCTGGCGGGGACGAGCAGTACTTC	CASSPGGDEQYF
TRBJ1-4	-	TRBV5-6	TRBD1	TGTGCCAGCAGCCCGGGACAGTTCCTTAATGAAAAACTGTTTTTT	CASSPGQFLNEKLFF
TRBJ2-2	-	TRBV7-6	-	TGTGCCAGCAGCACAGGGGGGGACACCGGGGAGCTGTTTTTT	CASSTGGDTGELFF
TRBJ2-7	-	TRBV14	-	TGTGCCAGCAGCCACAGACAGGACCCCTACGAGCAGTACTTC	CASSHRQDPYEQYF
TRBJ1-2	-	TRBV28	-	TGTGCCAGCAGTCCGAGAGCTCGATTACGGGGTGACTATGGCTACACCTTC	CASSPRARLRGDYGYTF
TRBJ2-7	-	TRBV6-5	-	TGTGCCAGCAGATACTTCCACTACGAGCAGTACTTC	CASRYFHYEQYF